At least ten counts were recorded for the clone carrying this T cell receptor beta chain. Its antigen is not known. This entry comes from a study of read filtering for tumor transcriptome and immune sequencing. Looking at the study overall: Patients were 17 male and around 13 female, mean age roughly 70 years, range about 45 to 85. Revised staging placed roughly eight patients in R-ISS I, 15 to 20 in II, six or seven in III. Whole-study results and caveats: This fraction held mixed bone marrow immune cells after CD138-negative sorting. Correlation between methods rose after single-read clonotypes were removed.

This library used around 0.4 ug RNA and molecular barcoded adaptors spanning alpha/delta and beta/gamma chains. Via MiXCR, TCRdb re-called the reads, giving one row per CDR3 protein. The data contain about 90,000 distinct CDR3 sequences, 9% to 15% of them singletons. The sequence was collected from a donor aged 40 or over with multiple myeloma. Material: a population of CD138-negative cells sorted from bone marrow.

The CDR3 DNA reads TGCAGTGCTAGTCCGACTAGCGGGTGGGAAGAGACCCAGTACTTC. Protein sequence: CSASPTSGWEETQYF. This chain uses TRBV20-1 with TRBJ2-5, with TRBD2 matching 10 bases. With 3 bases clipped from V and 3 bases from J, the junction kept 7 bases outside the gene matches. The CDR3 sequence is 15 residues long. The V gene's germline CDR1 is DFQATT and CDR2 SNEGSKA (reference sequence).